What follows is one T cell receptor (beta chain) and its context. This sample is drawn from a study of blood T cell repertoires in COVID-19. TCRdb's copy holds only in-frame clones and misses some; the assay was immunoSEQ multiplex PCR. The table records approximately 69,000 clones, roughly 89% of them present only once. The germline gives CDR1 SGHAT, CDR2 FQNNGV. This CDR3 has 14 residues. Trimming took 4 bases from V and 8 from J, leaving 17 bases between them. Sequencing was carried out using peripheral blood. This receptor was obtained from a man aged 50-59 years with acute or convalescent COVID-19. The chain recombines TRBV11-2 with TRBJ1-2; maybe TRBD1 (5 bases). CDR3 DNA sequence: TGTGCCAGCAGCTCCAGGGCCAGCAACGGGGGCTACACCTTC. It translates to CASSSRASNGGYTF.